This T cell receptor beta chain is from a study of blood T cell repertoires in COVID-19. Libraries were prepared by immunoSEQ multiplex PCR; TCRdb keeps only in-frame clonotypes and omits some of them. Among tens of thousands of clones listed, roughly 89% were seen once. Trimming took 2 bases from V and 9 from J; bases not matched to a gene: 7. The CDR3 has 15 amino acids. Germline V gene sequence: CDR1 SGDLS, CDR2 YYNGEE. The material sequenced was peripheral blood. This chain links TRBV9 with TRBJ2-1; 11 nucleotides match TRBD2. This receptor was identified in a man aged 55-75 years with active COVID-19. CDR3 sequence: CASSVSGRANGEQFF. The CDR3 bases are TGTGCCAGCAGCGTTAGCGGGAGGGCCAACGGTGAGCAGTTCTTC. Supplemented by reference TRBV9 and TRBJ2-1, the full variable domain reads DSGVTQTPKHLITATGQRVTLRCSPRSGDLSVYWYQQSLDQGLQFLIQYYNGEERAKGNILERFSAQQFPDLHSELNLSSLELGDSALYFCASSVSGRANGEQFFGPGTRLTVL.